This passage covers 26 T cell receptor beta chains from one sample sequenced in a study of technical replicates of blood from several donors. The protocol was immunoSEQ multiplex PCR, while the TCRdb copy is restricted to in-frame clones and leaves out a portion. The sample shows 60,000 to 90,000 clones, about 96% of them seen only once. Sequencing input: T cells isolated from PBMCs. Every receptor here comes from a human donor in good health.

V is TRBV5-1 and J is TRBJ2-2; TRBD1 is a possible D gene (5 bases). This CDR3 has 13 residues. Germline-derived CDR1 and CDR2 are SGHRS and YFSETQ. V dropped 4 bases and J dropped 13 bases, with 17 bases sitting between them. CDR3 protein: CASSIRTPTWLFF. CDR3 coding DNA: TGCGCCAGCAGCATTAGGACACCTACTTGGCTGTTTTTT.

The rearrangement joins TRBV5-6 to TRBJ1-1; maybe TRBD1 (6 bases). Germline assignment: CDR1 SGHDT and CDR2 YYEEEE. The CDR3 totals 15 residues. Trimming took 0 bases from V and 2 from J, leaving 11 bases between them. The CDR3 DNA follows: TGTGCCAGCAGCTTGGGGGACAACACTAACACTGAAGCTTTCTTT. As protein: CASSLGDNTNTEAFF.

The CDR3 sequence: CASSLLRDRGNQPQHF. The CDR3 DNA reads as TGTGCCAGCAGCCTCCTCCGGGACAGGGGAAATCAGCCCCAGCATTTT. This chain links TRBV7-2 with TRBJ1-5; TRBD1 matches 10 bases. The germline V gene encodes CDR1 SGHTA and CDR2 FQGNSA. CDR3 length equals 16 residues. J lost 4 bases, V lost 5 bases, and 8 bases had no gene match. The full variable domain, completed using reference TRBV7-2 and TRBJ1-5, is GAGVSQSPSNKVTEKGKDVELRCDPISGHTALYWYRQSLGQGLEFLIYFQGNSAPDKSGLPSDRFSAERTGGSVSTLTIQRTQQEDSAVYLCASSLLRDRGNQPQHFGDGTRLSIL.

CDR3 sequence reads: CSARLYEKLFF. The CDR3 nucleotides are TGCAGTGCTAGACTTTATGAAAAACTGTTTTTT. The chain links TRBV20-1 to TRBJ1-4, with unresolved D. CDR1 and CDR2 (germline): DFQATT, SNEGSKA (reference sequence). The CDR3 has 11 amino acids. Trimming took off 2 bases at V and 6 bases at J, with 4 bases between the two ends.

The J gene is TRBJ2-6, the V gene TRBV27; tentatively, D is TRBD1 (5 bases). V was shortened by 5 bases and J by 4 bases, with 15 bases between the two germline ends. There are 16 residues in the CDR3. Germline CDR1 reads MNHEY; CDR2 reads SMNVEV (reference sequence). CDR3 sequence: CASSPARVYGANVLTF. CDR3 sequence (DNA): TGTGCCAGCAGTCCCGCCAGGGTGTACGGGGCCAACGTCCTGACTTTC.

The rearrangement uses TRBV29-1 and TRBJ2-7, with 7 positions matching TRBD1. The CDR3 spans 14 residues. J was trimmed by 1 base and V by 2 bases; bases with no gene match: 5. Germline values: CDR1 SQVTM, CDR2 ANQGSEA. The DNA for the CDR3 is TGCAGCGTTGAATCACAGGGGTCGTCCTACGAGCAGTACTTC. As protein: CSVESQGSSYEQYF.

The V call is TRBV6-5, the J call TRBJ1-1; no clear D. V lost 5 bases and J lost 5, with 9 bases in between. Germline V CDR1 and CDR2: MNHEY, SVGAGI. The CDR3 is 12 residues long. In DNA form, the CDR3 reads TGTGCCAGCAGTACCTCCCGGACTGAAGCTTTCTTT. Its translation is CASSTSRTEAFF.

The rearrangement links TRBV6-1 to TRBJ2-7; TRBD1 matches at 7 bases. The CDR3 loop spans 13 amino acids. The V and J ends lost 6 bases and 2 bases, in that order; junction bases with no gene match: 4. Germline CDR1 and CDR2: MNHNS and SASEGT. The CDR3 coding sequence is TGTGCCAGCAGCCGGGACAGCACCTACGAGCAGTACTTC. Translated, it gives CASSRDSTYEQYF.

The chain carries TRBV19 and TRBJ1-5, with 7 bases aligning to TRBD1. Germline lookup yields CDR1 LNHDA and CDR2 SQIVND (reference sequence). The ends lost 9 bases at V and 2 bases at J; junction bases unmatched: 10. The CDR3 contains 15 residues. The CDR3 sequence is CASNTGVSGNQPQHF. The CDR3 nucleotides are TGTGCCAGCAATACAGGGGTTTCGGGCAATCAGCCCCAGCATTTT.

CDR3 sequence: CASGPSVGSGMETQYF. The CDR3 DNA reads as TGTGCTAGTGGTCCATCAGTCGGGTCCGGAATGGAGACCCAGTACTTC. The rearrangement joins TRBV12-5 to TRBJ2-5; D is uncertain. Trimming removed 5 bases from V and 5 bases from J, with 21 bases in between. Germline CDR1 and CDR2: LGHNT and FRNRAP. This CDR3 spans 16 amino acids. The complete variable domain, with remaining parts taken from reference TRBV12-5 and TRBJ2-5, reads DARVTQTPRHKVTEMGQEVTMRCQPILGHNTVFWYRQTMMQGLELLAYFRNRAPLDDSGMPKDRFSAEMPDATLATLKIQPSEPRDSAVYFCASGPSVGSGMETQYFGPGTRLLVL.

The rearrangement links TRBV5-1 to TRBJ2-5, with 7 bases that match TRBD2. The CDR3 consists of 15 residues. Germline trimming cut 3 bases from V and 5 bases from J; bases unmatched to any gene: 10. Germline loops: CDR1 SGHRS, CDR2 YFSETQ. Here the CDR3 reads CASSSGGTNRETQYF. In nucleotides, the CDR3 is TGCGCCAGCAGCTCGGGGGGAACGAACCGGGAGACCCAGTACTTC.

This rearrangement joins TRBV19 to TRBJ2-5; D is uncertain. The germline gives CDR1 LNHDA, CDR2 SQIVND (reference sequence). This CDR3 contains 14 residues. V lost 1 base and J lost 3, with 9 bases in between. The CDR3: CASSIGAVEETQYF. The DNA of the CDR3 is TGTGCCAGTAGTATAGGCGCCGTCGAAGAGACCCAGTACTTC.

The sample holds one count of this clone. V is TRBV29-1 and J is TRBJ2-5; D possibly corresponds to TRBD2 (6 bases). Germline V gives CDR1 SQVTM, CDR2 ANQGSEA. Trimming pared 6 bases from V and 5 bases from J, leaving 25 bases between. The CDR3 loop spans 16 amino acids. CDR3 DNA: TGCAGCGTACGCTCGGCGGGGCGAGGTCCCAGGGAGACCCAGTACTTC. Its translation is CSVRSAGRGPRETQYF.

This chain joins TRBV7-6 and TRBJ2-7, with TRBD1 matching 9 bases. The CDR3 loop spans 15 amino acids. The germline V gene encodes CDR1 SGHVS and CDR2 FNYEAQ. Trimming removed 5 bases from V and 6 bases from J; junction bases left unmatched: 11. CDR3 amino acids: CASSPTGGDFSEQYF. DNA for the CDR3: TGTGCCAGCAGCCCGACAGGGGGGGATTTCAGCGAGCAGTACTTC.

The chain links TRBV18 to TRBJ2-6, with 8 bases aligning to TRBD2. This CDR3 region has 19 residues. Losses at the gene ends were 3 bases for V and 3 bases for J; bases not matched to a gene: 13. The germline gives CDR1 KGHSH, CDR2 LQKENI. In DNA form, the CDR3 reads TGTGCCAGCTCACCTACCCGAAGAGCGGGAGAACTTGGGGCCAACGTCCTGACTTTC. Its translation is CASSPTRRAGELGANVLTF.

This sequence joins TRBV4-1 and TRBJ2-1, with D perhaps matching TRBD2 (5 bases). The CDR3 covers 17 residues. V lost 3 bases, J lost 1 base, and 16 bases lay in between. Germline CDR1 MGHRA, CDR2 YSYEKL. The CDR3 nucleotides read TGCGCCAGCAGCCAGGAAAGGACTTCCTCTTCCTACAATGAGCAGTTCTTC. Translating it yields CASSQERTSSSYNEQFF.

The rearrangement links TRBV28 to TRBJ2-3, with 12 bases identical to TRBD2. The CDR3 length is 16 residues. V dropped 2 bases and J dropped 2; count of bases not matched to a gene: 2. The germline CDR1 and CDR2 sequences are MDHEN and SYDVKM. Here the CDR3 DNA reads TGTGCCAGCAGTTTAGGACTAGCGGGGAACACAGATACGCAGTATTTT. It encodes CASSLGLAGNTDTQYF.

The J gene is TRBJ2-1, the V gene TRBV4-1; 8 bases match TRBD2. The V gene's germline CDR1 is MGHRA and CDR2 YSYEKL. The CDR3 is made up of 18 amino acids. Unmatched junction bases numbered 15, after V lost 1 base and J lost 7 bases. The CDR3, as DNA: TGCGCCAGCAGCCAAGGGTTTGTTGGGAGCGGGAGTGGGAATGAGCAGTTCTTC. It encodes CASSQGFVGSGSGNEQFF.

The chain uses TRBV6-1 and TRBJ2-1; tentative D call: TRBD2 (5 bases). The CDR3 length is 17 residues. V lost 4 bases, J lost 2 bases, and 18 bases lay in between. Germline assignment: CDR1 MNHNS and CDR2 SASEGT. The CDR3 nucleotides are TGTGCCAGCAGTGCATCCCCTAAGGCGGGTGCCTACAATGAGCAGTTCTTC. Its protein product is CASSASPKAGAYNEQFF.

This chain joins TRBV6-1 and TRBJ1-5, with no clear D. V lost 2 bases to trimming and J lost 2 bases, with 13 bases between them. Germline V gene data show CDR1 as MNHNS and CDR2 as SASEGT. The CDR3 sequence is 16 residues long. The CDR3 spells CASSESHEAGNQPQHF. The CDR3 DNA sequence: TGTGCCAGCAGTGAATCCCATGAGGCCGGCAATCAGCCCCAGCATTTT.

The chain is built from TRBV30 and TRBJ1-1, with a possible D match to TRBD1 (6 bases). Germline lookup yields CDR1 GTSNPN and CDR2 SVGIG (reference sequence). The CDR3 runs to 11 residues. The V and J ends lost 5 bases and 4 bases respectively, with 8 bases between them. Written as DNA, the CDR3 is TGTGCCTGGCAGGGGACCACTGAAGCTTTCTTT. Its translation is CAWQGTTEAFF.

The rearrangement uses TRBV28 and TRBJ1-1, with D uncertain. Trimming left V 2 bases short and J 5 bases short, with 6 bases between. In germline, CDR1 is MDHEN, CDR2 SYDVKM. The CDR3 runs 12 residues. In DNA, the CDR3 is TGTGCCAGCAGTTTAGTTAGTACTGAAGCTTTCTTT. Protein sequence: CASSLVSTEAFF.

This sequence joins TRBV6-5 and TRBJ1-2; 8 nucleotides align to TRBD1. Germline V gene lookup returns CDR1 MNHEY and CDR2 SVGAGI. The CDR3 is 12 amino acids. The trim removed 8 bases at V and 8 bases at J, leaving 7 bases unmatched. The CDR3: CASHRQGRGYTF. Written as DNA, the CDR3 is TGTGCCAGCCATAGACAGGGGCGAGGCTACACCTTC.

This clone was detected only once. The chain recombines TRBV5-1 with TRBJ2-5; D gene unclear. The V gene's germline CDR1 is SGHRS and CDR2 YFSETQ. The CDR3 is 14 residues long. V shed 0 bases and J shed 2 bases, with 8 bases lying between them. In nucleotides, the CDR3 is TGCGCCAGCAGCTTGGTGGGCCGGCAAGAGACCCAGTACTTC. Its protein is CASSLVGRQETQYF.

This rearrangement joins TRBV6-5 to TRBJ1-1; the D gene is possibly TRBD1 (6 bases). V was cut by 8 bases and J by 3 bases, with 10 bases left in between. Germline V gene sequence: CDR1 MNHEY, CDR2 SVGAGI. The CDR3 sequence is 12 residues long. CDR3 sequence reads: CASEGGDTEAFF. CDR3 in DNA: TGTGCCAGCGAGGGGGGGGACACTGAAGCTTTCTTT.

CDR3 in DNA: TGTGCCAGCCATAGGATCCAGCAGGACGAGCAGTACTTC. Protein: CASHRIQQDEQYF. This chain uses TRBV2 with TRBJ2-7; no clear D. Germline values: CDR1 SNHLY, CDR2 FYNNEI. V dropped 8 bases and J dropped 5 bases, with 16 bases sitting between them. The CDR3 is made up of 13 amino acids. Based on the CDR3 plus reference TRBV2 and TRBJ2-7, the full variable domain is EPEVTQTPSHQVTQMGQEVILRCVPISNHLYFYWYRQILGQKVEFLVSFYNNEISEKSEIFDDQFSVERPDGSNFTLKIRSTKLEDSAMYFCASHRIQQDEQYFGPGTRLTVT.